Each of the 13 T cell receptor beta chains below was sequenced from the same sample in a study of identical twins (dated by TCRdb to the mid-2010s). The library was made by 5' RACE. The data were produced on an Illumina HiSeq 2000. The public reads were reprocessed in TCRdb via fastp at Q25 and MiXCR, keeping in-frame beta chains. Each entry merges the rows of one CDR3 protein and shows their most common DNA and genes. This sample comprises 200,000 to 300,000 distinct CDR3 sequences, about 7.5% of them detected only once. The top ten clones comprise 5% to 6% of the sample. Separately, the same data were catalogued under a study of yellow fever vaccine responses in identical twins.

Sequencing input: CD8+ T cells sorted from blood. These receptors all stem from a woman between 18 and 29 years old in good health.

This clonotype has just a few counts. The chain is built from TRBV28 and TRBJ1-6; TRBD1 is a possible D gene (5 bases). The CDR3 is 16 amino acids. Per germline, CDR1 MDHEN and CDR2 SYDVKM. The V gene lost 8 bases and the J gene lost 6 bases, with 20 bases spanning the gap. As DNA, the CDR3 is TGTGCCAGCGGACACCGTAGGGCAGACCCTAATTCACCCCTCCACTTT. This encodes CASGHRRADPNSPLHF. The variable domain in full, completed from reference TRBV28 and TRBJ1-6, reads DVKVTQSSRYLVKRTGEKVFLECVQDMDHENMFWYRQDPGLGLRLIYFSYDVKMKEKGDIPEGYSVSREKKERFSLILESASTNQTSMYLCASGHRRADPNSPLHFGNGTRLTVT.

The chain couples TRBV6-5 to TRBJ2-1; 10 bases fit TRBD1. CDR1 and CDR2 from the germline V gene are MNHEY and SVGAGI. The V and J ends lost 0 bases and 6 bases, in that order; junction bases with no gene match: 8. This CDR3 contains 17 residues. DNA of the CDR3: TGTGCCAGCAGTTACTCGGTGCTTGGACAGGGGGGCAATGAGCAGTTCTTC. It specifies CASSYSVLGQGGNEQFF.

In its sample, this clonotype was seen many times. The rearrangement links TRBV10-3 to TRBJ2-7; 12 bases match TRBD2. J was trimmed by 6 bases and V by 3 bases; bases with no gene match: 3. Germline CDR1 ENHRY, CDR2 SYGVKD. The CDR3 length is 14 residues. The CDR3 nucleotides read TGTGCCATCAGTGAACTAGCGGGAGGAGGCGAGCAGTACTTC. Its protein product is CAISELAGGGEQYF.

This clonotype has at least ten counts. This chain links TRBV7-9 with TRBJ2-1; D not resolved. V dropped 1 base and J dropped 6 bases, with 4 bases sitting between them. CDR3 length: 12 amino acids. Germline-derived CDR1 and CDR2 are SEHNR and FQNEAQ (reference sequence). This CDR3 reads CASSLEPNEQFF. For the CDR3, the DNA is TGTGCCAGCAGCTTAGAGCCCAATGAGCAGTTCTTC. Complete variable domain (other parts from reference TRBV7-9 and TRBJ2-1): DTGVSQNPRHKITKRGQNVTFRCDPISEHNRLYWYRQTLGQGPEFLTYFQNEAQLEKSRLLSDRFSAERPKGSFSTLEIQRTEQGDSAMYLCASSLEPNEQFFGPGTRLTVL.

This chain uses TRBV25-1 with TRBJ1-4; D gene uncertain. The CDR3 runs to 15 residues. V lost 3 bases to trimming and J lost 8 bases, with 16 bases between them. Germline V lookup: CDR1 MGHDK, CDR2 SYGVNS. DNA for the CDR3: TGTGCCAGCAGTGAGGGTCGGAGGGTGGACGAAAAACTGTTTTTT. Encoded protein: CASSEGRRVDEKLFF.

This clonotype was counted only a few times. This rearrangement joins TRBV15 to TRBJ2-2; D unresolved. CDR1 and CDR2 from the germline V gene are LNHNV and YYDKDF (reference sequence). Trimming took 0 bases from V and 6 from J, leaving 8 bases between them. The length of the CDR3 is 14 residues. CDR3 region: CATSRDREAGELFF. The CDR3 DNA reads TGTGCCACCAGCAGAGATCGAGAGGCCGGGGAGCTGTTTTTT.

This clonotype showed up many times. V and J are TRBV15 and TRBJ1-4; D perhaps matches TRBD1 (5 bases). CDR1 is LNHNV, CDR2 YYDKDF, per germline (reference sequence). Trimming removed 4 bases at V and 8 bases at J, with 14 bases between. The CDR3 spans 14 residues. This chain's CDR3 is CATSIGGGTEKLFF. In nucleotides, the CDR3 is TGTGCCACCAGCATCGGCGGGGGGACGGAAAAACTGTTTTTT.

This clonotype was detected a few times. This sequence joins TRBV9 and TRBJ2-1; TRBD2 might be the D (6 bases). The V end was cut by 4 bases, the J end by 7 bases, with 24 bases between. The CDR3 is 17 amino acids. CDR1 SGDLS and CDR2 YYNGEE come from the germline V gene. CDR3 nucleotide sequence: TGTGCCAGCAGCCCGCTCCCCGGGGGTGCCCGCAGGAATGAGCAGTTCTTC. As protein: CASSPLPGGARRNEQFF. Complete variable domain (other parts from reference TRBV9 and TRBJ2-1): DSGVTQTPKHLITATGQRVTLRCSPRSGDLSVYWYQQSLDQGLQFLIQYYNGEERAKGNILERFSAQQFPDLHSELNLSSLELGDSALYFCASSPLPGGARRNEQFFGPGTRLTVL.

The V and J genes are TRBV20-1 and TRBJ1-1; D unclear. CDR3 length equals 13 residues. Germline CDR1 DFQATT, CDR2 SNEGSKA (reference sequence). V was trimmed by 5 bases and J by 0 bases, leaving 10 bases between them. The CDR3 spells CSAQDGLNTEAFF. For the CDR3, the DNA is TGCAGTGCTCAGGACGGACTGAACACTGAAGCTTTCTTT.

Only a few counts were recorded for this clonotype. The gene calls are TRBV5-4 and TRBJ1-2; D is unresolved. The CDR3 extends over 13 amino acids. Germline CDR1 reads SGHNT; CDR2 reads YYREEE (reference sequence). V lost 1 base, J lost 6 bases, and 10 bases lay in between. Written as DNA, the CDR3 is TGTGCCAGCAGCTTGAGGTTTGTAGATGGCTACACCTTC. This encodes CASSLRFVDGYTF.

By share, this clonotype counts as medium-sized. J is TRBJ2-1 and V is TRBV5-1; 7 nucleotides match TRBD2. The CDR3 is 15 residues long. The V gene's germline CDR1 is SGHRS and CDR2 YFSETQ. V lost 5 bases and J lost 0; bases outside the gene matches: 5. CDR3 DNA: TGCGCCAGCAGGGCCCTAGCGGACTCCTACAATGAGCAGTTCTTC. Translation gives CASRALADSYNEQFF.

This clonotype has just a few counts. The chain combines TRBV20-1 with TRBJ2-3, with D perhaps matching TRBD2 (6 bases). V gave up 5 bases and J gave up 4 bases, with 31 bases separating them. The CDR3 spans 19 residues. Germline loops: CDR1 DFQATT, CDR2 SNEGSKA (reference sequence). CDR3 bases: TGCAGTGCTGAGAGAGGACCCGCGGGACGCCCTAGCGAATCAGATACGCAGTATTTT. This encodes CSAERGPAGRPSESDTQYF.

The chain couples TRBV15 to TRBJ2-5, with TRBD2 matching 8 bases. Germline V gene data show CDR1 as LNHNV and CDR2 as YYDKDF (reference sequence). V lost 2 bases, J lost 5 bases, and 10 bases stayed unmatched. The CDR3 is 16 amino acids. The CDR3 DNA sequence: TGTGCCACCAGCAGACACGGCCAGCGGGAGCGGGAGACCCAGTACTTC. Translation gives CATSRHGQRERETQYF. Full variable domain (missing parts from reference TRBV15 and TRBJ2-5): DAMVIQNPRYQVTQFGKPVTLSCSQTLNHNVMYWYQQKSSQAPKLLFHYYDKDFNNEADTPDNFQSRRPNTSFCFLDIRSPGLGDTAMYLCATSRHGQRERETQYFGPGTRLLVL.